This is a list of T cell receptor beta chains from one sample in a study of beta chain features in type 1 diabetes. TCRdb keeps only in-frame clones here, not all; method: immunoSEQ multiplex PCR. The table lists 600,000 to 700,000 clones, around 11% of them singletons. The sample taken for sequencing was naive CD4+ T cells from blood. The receptors stem from a man aged 30 to 45 with type 1 diabetes. The CDR3 runs from the conserved cysteine through the conserved F or W. A D gene is named only where the DNA matches it firmly. The size field is filled for only some rows; it gives once, few, many or a size class.

V gene: TRBV29-1; J gene: TRBJ1-1; D gene: NA; clone size: NA; CDR3 DNA: TGCAGCGTCGGGGCCCGGAACACTGAAGCTTTCTTT; CDR3 protein: CSVGARNTEAFF
V gene: TRBV14; J gene: TRBJ2-2; D gene: NA; clone size: NA; CDR3 DNA: TGTGCCAGCAGCCAGGGGCACAGAGGGGAGCTGTTTTTT; CDR3 protein: CASSQGHRGELFF
V gene: TRBV30; J gene: TRBJ2-2; D gene: TRBD2; clone size: NA; CDR3 DNA: TGTGCCAGTGAGACTAGCGGGGCAAACACCGGGGAGCTGTTTTTT; CDR3 protein: CASETSGANTGELFF
V gene: TRBV7-9; J gene: TRBJ1-1; D gene: NA; clone size: few; CDR3 DNA: TGTGCCAGCAGCTTCCATCTGTTAGGAACTGAAGCTTTCTTT; CDR3 protein: CASSFHLLGTEAFF
V gene: TRBV10-3; J gene: TRBJ1-1; D gene: NA; clone size: NA; CDR3 DNA: TGTGCCATCAGTTCCCCGGGACGAGCTTTCTTT; CDR3 protein: CAISSPGRAFF
V gene: TRBV5-1; J gene: TRBJ2-2; D gene: NA; clone size: NA; CDR3 DNA: TGCGCCAGCAGCTTGGGGGTTGTCAGGCGTGCTGGCACCGGGGAGCTGTTTTTT; CDR3 protein: CASSLGVVRRAGTGELFF
V gene: TRBV28; J gene: TRBJ1-6; D gene: NA; clone size: NA; CDR3 DNA: TGTGCCAGCAGTTTGGGGGGGTCACCCCTCCACTTT; CDR3 protein: CASSLGGSPLHF
V gene: TRBV19; J gene: TRBJ1-1; D gene: NA; clone size: few; CDR3 DNA: TGTGCCAGTAGTATAGTAAGGGAAACTGAAGCTTTCTTT; CDR3 protein: CASSIVRETEAFF
V gene: TRBV19; J gene: TRBJ1-1; D gene: NA; clone size: few; CDR3 DNA: TGTGCCAGTAGTAATCGGCGGGGGTCGAACACTGAAGCTTTCTTT; CDR3 protein: CASSNRRGSNTEAFF
V gene: TRBV19; J gene: TRBJ2-5; D gene: NA; clone size: NA; CDR3 DNA: TGTGCCAGTAGCCCCCAAGGAGAGACCCAGTACTTC; CDR3 protein: CASSPQGETQYF
V gene: TRBV7-2; J gene: TRBJ2-2; D gene: NA; clone size: few; CDR3 DNA: TGTGCCAGCAGCCCGAACCTAGCGTCCGGGGAGCTGTTTTTT; CDR3 protein: CASSPNLASGELFF
V gene: TRBV5-8; J gene: TRBJ1-5; D gene: TRBD1; clone size: few; CDR3 DNA: TGTGCCAGCAGCCGAGACCCAGGGGGCAACAATCAGCCCCAGCATTTT; CDR3 protein: CASSRDPGGNNQPQHF
V gene: TRBV28; J gene: TRBJ2-3; D gene: NA; clone size: NA; CDR3 DNA: TGTGCCAGCAGCAAGGAGGCAGATACGCAGTATTTT; CDR3 protein: CASSKEADTQYF
V gene: TRBV11-2; J gene: TRBJ2-3; D gene: NA; clone size: NA; CDR3 DNA: TGTGCCAGCAGCTTGACAGATACGCAGTATTTT; CDR3 protein: CASSLTDTQYF
V gene: TRBV10-3; J gene: TRBJ2-7; D gene: NA; clone size: NA; CDR3 DNA: TGTGCCATCAGGGACCACTCCTACGAGCAGTACTTC; CDR3 protein: CAIRDHSYEQYF
V gene: TRBV28; J gene: TRBJ2-5; D gene: NA; clone size: few; CDR3 DNA: TGTGCCAGCAGGACTCAAGAGACCCAGTACTTC; CDR3 protein: CASRTQETQYF
V gene: TRBV7-2; J gene: TRBJ2-3; D gene: NA; clone size: few; CDR3 DNA: TGTGCCAGCAGCTCCCCGGGTTTGGGGTTAGATACGCAGTATTTT; CDR3 protein: CASSSPGLGLDTQYF
V gene: TRBV5-4; J gene: TRBJ2-7; D gene: TRBD1; clone size: once; CDR3 DNA: TGTGCCAGCAGCCTGAGGACAGGGGAATTCTACGAGCAGTACTTC; CDR3 protein: CASSLRTGEFYEQYF
V gene: TRBV13; J gene: TRBJ2-1; D gene: NA; clone size: NA; CDR3 DNA: TGTGCCATCACGGGTATGGGGGGGCCGAATGGTGAGCAGTTCTTC; CDR3 protein: CAITGMGGPNGEQFF
V gene: TRBV7-2; J gene: TRBJ2-5; D gene: NA; clone size: NA; CDR3 DNA: TGTGCCAGCAGCTTGGTGGAGACCCAGTACTTC; CDR3 protein: CASSLVETQYF